This T cell receptor (beta chain) was retrieved from a study of T cell responses to AZD1222 COVID-19 vaccine. Overall study results and limits: Repertoire sampling happened only post peak T cell response. Following two doses of AZD1222, Spike-specific TCR breadth and depth rose. Distributed over spike, vaccine-associated CD4 TCRs predominated at 160-218 and 743-854.

This CDR3 has 15 residues. J lost 4 bases, V lost 5 bases, and 4 bases had no gene match. Germline lookup yields CDR1 SGHTA and CDR2 FQGNSA. Second-dose recipients at about 4 or about 12 weeks were treated as one pooled group. This table comes from immunoSEQ multiplex PCR, and its TCRdb copy is limited to in-frame clones, with some not included. The sample holds 190,000 or so clones, 88% seen once. About this clone itself: Its antigen is undetermined.

V gene TRBV7-2 combines with J gene TRBJ2-5, with 13 bases lining up with TRBD2. The starting material was peripheral blood, obtained 28 days after the second AZD1222 dose. The receptor comes from an adult who received the AZD1222 COVID-19 vaccine. The DNA of the CDR3 is TGTGCCAGCAGCGGCCGGACTAGCGGGAGAGAGACCCAGTACTTC. It is translated as CASSGRTSGRETQYF.